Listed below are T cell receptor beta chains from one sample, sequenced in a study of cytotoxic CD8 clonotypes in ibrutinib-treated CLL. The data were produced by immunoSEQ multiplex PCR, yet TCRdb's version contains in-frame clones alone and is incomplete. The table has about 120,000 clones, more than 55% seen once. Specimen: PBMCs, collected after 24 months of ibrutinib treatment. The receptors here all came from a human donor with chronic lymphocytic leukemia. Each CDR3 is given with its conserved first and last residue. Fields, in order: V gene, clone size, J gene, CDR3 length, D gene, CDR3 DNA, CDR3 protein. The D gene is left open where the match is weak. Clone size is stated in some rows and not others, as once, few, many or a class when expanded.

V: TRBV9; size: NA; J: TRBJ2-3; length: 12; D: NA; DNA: TGTGCCAGCAGCGCGGACGCAGATACGCAGTATTTT; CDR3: CASSADADTQYF
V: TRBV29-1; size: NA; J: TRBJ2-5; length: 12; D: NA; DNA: TGCAGCGTTGAGGAAGGACAAGAGACCCAGTACTTC; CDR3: CSVEEGQETQYF
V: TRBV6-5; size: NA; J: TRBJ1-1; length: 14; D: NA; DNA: TGTGCCAGCAGTACCACAGACATTTACGCTGAAGCTTTCTTT; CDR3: CASSTTDIYAEAFF
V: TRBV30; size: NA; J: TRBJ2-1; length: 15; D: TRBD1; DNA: TGTGCCTGGAGTGTACGGACAGGGGTATACAATGAGCAGTTCTTC; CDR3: CAWSVRTGVYNEQFF
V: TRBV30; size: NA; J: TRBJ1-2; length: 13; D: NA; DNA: TGTGCCTGGAGTGTACAAGTGAACTATGGCTACACCTTC; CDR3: CAWSVQVNYGYTF
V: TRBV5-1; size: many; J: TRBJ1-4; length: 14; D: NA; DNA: TGCGCCAGCAGCTTGGCGGGGCGGAACGAAAAACTGTTTTTT; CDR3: CASSLAGRNEKLFF
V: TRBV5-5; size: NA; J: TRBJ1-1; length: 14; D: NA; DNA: TGTGCCAGCAGCTTACGTAACATGAACACTGAAGCTTTCTTT; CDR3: CASSLRNMNTEAFF
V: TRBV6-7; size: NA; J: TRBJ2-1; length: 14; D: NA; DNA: TGTGCCAGCAGTTACAGCGGCGTCCAGTATGAGCAGTTCTTC; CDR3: CASSYSGVQYEQFF
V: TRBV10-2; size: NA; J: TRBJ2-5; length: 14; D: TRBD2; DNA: TGCGCCAATTCGACTAGCGGGTGTGAGGAGACCCAGTACTTC; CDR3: CANSTSGCEETQYF
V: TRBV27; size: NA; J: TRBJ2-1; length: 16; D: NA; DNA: TGTGCCAGCAGCGAAGGACTCTCAGGGCCCTACAATGAGCAGTTCTTC; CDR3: CASSEGLSGPYNEQFF
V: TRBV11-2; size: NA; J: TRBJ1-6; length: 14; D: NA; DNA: TGTGCCAGCAGCTTACACTCTATAGGGTCACCCCTCCACTTT; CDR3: CASSLHSIGSPLHF
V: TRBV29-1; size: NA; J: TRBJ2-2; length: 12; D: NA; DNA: TGCAGCGTTGGCCCGAGGATCGGGGAGCTGTTTTTT; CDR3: CSVGPRIGELFF
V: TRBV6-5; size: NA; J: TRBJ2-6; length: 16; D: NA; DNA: TGTGCCAGCAGTTACGGCCTCGGGTCTGGGGCCAACGTCCTGACTTTC; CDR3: CASSYGLGSGANVLTF
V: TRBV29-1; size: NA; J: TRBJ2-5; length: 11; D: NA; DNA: TGCAGCGGGGGTAACAAAGAGACCCAGTACTTC; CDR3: CSGGNKETQYF
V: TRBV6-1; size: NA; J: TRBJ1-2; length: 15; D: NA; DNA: TGTGCCAGCAGTGAATCGGCAGCCGGTTTAGATGGCTACACCTTC; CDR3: CASSESAAGLDGYTF
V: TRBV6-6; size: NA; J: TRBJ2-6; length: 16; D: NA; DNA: TGTGCCAGCAGTGGAACGAGGGCACGGGGGGCCAACGTCCTGACTTTC; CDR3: CASSGTRARGANVLTF
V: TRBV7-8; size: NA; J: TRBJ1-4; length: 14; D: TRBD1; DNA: TGTGCCAGCAGCTTAGCAGAGACAGGGGAACAACTGTTTTTT; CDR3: CASSLAETGEQLFF
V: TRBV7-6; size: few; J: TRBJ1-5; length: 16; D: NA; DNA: TGTGCCAGCAGCCAGGGGTTGTCCGGGATGAATCAGCCCCAGCATTTT; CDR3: CASSQGLSGMNQPQHF
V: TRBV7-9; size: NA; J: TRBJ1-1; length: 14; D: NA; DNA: TGTGCCAGCAGCGCAGGGGCCGTGAACACTGAAGCTTTCTTT; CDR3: CASSAGAVNTEAFF
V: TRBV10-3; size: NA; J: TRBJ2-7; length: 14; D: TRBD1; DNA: TGTGCCATCAGTGACGTACAGGGGGAGGCCGAGCAGTACTTC; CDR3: CAISDVQGEAEQYF
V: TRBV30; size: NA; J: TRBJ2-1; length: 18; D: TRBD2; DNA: TGTGCCTGGAGTACTAGCGGGGGGGCAGTCGGAGTTGGGAATGAGCAGTTCTTC; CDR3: CAWSTSGGAVGVGNEQFF
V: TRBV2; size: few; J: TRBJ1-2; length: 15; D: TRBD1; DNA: TGTGCCAGCAGTGGTGGACAGGGGATAACTAATGGCTACACCTTC; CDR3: CASSGGQGITNGYTF
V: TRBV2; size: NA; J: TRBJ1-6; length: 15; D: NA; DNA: TGTGCCAGCAATCCACGAGGGGGGAACGATTCACCCCTCCACTTT; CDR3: CASNPRGGNDSPLHF
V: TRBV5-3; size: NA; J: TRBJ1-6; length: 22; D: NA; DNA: TGTGCCAGAAGCTTGGCCTCCAAGACAGGAGCAATCATCCCGGTCCATAATTCACCCCTCCACTTT; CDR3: CARSLASKTGAIIPVHNSPLHF
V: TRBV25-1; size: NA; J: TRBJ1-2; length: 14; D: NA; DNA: TGTGCCAGCAGCCACCCCCCATCGAACTATGGCTACACCTTC; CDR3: CASSHPPSNYGYTF
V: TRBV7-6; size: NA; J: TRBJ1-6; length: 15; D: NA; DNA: TGTGCCAGCAGCTTAGCGGGAGGGTTCAATTCACCCCTCCACTTT; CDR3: CASSLAGGFNSPLHF